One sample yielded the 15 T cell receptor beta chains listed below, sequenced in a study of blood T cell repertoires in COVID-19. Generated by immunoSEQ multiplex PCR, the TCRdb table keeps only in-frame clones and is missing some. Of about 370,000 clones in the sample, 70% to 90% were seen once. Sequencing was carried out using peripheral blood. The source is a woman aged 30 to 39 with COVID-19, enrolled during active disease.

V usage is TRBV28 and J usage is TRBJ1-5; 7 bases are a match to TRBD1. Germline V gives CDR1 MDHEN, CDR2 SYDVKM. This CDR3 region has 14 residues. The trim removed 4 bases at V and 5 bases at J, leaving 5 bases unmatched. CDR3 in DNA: TGTGCCAGCAGTTCCGGACAGGACGATCAGCCCCAGCATTTT. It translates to CASSSGQDDQPQHF.

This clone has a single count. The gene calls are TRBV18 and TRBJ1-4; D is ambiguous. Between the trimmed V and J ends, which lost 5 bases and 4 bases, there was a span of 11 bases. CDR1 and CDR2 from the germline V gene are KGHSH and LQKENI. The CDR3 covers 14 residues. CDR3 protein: CASSYGQNNEKLFF. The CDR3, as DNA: TGTGCCAGCTCATATGGGCAGAATAATGAAAAACTGTTTTTT. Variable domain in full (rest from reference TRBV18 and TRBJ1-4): NAGVMQNPRHLVRRRGQEARLRCSPMKGHSHVYWYRQLPEEGLKFMVYLQKENIIDESGMPKERFSAEFPKEGPSILRIQQVVRGDSAAYFCASSYGQNNEKLFFGSGTQLSVL.

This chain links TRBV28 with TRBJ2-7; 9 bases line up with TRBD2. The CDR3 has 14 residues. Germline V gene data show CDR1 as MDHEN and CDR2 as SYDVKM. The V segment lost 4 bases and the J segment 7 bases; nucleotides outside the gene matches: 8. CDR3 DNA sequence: TGTGCCAGCAGTTACGGACTAGCGTCGGGGGAGCAGTACTTC. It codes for CASSYGLASGEQYF.

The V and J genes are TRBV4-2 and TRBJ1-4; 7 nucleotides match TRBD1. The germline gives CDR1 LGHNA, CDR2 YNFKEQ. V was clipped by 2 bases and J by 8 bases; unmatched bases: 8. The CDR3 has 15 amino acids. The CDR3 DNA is TGTGCCAGCAGCCAAAATCAGGGGGTCGGGGAAAAACTGTTTTTT. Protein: CASSQNQGVGEKLFF.

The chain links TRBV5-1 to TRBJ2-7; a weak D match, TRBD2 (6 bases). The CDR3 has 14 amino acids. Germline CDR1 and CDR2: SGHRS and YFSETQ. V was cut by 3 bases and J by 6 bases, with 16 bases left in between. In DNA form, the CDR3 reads TGCGCCAGCAGCTCCGGCCGGGCTAGCGTCGAGCAGTACTTC. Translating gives CASSSGRASVEQYF.

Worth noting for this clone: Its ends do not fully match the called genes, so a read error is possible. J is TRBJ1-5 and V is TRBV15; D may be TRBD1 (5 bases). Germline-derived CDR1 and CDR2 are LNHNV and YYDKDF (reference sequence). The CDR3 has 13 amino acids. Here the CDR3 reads CATSKQGGQPQHF. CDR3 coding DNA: TGTGCCACGAGCAAGCAGGGAGGTCAGCCCCAGCATTTT. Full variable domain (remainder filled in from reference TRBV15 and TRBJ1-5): DAMVIQNPRYQVTQFGKPVTLSCSQTLNHNVMYWYQQKSSQAPKLLFHYYDKDFNNEADTPDNFQSRRPNTSFCFLDIRSPGLGDTAMYLCATSKQGGQPQHFGDGTRLSIL.

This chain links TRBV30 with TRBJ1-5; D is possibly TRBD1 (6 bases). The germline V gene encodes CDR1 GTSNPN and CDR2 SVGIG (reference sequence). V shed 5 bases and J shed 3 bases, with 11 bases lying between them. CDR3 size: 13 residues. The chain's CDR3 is CAWEQGDNQPQHF. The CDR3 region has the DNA TGTGCCTGGGAACAGGGAGACAATCAGCCCCAGCATTTT.

The CDR3 here is CASSQEGQGTTEAFF. CDR3 sequence (DNA): TGTGCCAGCAGCCAAGAGGGACAGGGAACCACTGAAGCTTTCTTT. The V and J genes are TRBV3-1 (or the pseudogene TRBV3-2) and TRBJ1-1; TRBD1 agrees at 9 bases. The CDR3 sequence is 15 residues long. V gave up 0 bases and J gave up 4 bases; unmatched junction bases: 3. The germline V gene encodes CDR1 LGHDT and CDR2 YNNKEL (reference sequence).

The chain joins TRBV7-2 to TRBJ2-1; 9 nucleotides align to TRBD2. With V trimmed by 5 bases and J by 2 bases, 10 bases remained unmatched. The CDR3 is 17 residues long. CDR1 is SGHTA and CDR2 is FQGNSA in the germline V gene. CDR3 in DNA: TGTGCCAGCAGCCCGGGGCTTAGGACTAGCGCCTACAATGAGCAGTTCTTC. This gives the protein CASSPGLRTSAYNEQFF.

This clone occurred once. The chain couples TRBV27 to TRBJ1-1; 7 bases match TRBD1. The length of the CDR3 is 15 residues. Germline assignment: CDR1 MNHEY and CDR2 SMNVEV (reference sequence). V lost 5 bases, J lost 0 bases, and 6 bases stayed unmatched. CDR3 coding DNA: TGTGCCAGCAGTCCCGGACAGGCCATGAACACTGAAGCTTTCTTT. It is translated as CASSPGQAMNTEAFF.

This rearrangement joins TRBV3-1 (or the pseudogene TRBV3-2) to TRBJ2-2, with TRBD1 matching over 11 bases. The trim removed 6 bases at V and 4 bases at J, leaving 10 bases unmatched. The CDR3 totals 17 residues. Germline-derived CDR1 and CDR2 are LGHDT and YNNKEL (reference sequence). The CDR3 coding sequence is TGTGCCAGCAGTTCCGGGACAGGGGGATTGAGCACCGGGGAGCTGTTTTTT. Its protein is CASSSGTGGLSTGELFF.

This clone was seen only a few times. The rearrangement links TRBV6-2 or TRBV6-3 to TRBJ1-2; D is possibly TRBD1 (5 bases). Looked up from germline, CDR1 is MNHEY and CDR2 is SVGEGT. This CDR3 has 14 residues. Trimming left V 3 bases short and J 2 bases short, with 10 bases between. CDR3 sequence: CASSYFGGNYGYTF. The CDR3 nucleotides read TGTGCCAGCAGTTATTTCGGGGGGAACTATGGCTACACCTTC.

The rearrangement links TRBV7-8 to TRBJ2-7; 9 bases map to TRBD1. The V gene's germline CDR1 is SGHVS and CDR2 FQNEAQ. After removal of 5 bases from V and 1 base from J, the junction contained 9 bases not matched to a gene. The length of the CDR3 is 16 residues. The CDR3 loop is CASSPRTGERSYEQYV. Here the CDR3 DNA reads TGTGCCAGCAGCCCTCGGACAGGGGAGAGGTCCTACGAGCAGTACGTC.

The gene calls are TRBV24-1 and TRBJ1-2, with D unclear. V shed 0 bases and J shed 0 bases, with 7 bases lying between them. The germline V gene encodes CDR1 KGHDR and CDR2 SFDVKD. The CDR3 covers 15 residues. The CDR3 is CATSDLDGANYGYTF. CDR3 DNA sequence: TGTGCCACCAGTGATTTGGACGGAGCTAACTATGGCTACACCTTC.

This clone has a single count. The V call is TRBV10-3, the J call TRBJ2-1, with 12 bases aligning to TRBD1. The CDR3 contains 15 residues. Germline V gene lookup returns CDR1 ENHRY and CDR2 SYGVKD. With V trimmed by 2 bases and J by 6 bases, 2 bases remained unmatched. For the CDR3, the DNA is TGTGCCATCAGTGAGCTGGGACAGGGGGCCAATGAGCAGTTCTTC. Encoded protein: CAISELGQGANEQFF.